This T cell receptor beta chain was retrieved from a study of spatial heterogeneity in lung cancer (dated by TCRdb to between 2017 and 2020). Notes on the research overall: Samples were obtained from approximately 70 patients with early-stage, untreated non-small cell lung cancer from the lung TRACERx cohort. In non-small cell lung cancer, the study quantitatively compared TCR alpha and beta repertoires across several tumor regions, matched nontumor lung, and blood. In the raw uncorrected reads, each unique combination of TCR and UMI appeared on average more than ten times. Beta-chain transcripts were consistently detected in greater numbers than alpha-chain transcripts, which likely reflects a higher abundance of beta-chain transcripts. Both alpha and beta chains were TCR-sequenced in samples taken at surgery, namely 220 tumor regions, 63 to 70 matched nontumor lung samples and roughly 56 PBMC samples. Follow-up PBMC samples were sequenced whenever available, with the median time to follow-up being two to three years after resection. TCR repertoire features were related to nonsynonymous mutation counts determined by whole-exome sequencing of tumor tissue.

This specimen's time point label, per the study, means: blood at routine non-recurrence follow-up after resection. Whole RNA extracted from tumor and nontumor lung tissue, or from cryopreserved PBMC samples, was used for TCR sequencing without cell sorting. Only patients for whom sufficient RNA was available from at least two tumor regions were selected for TCR sequencing. CDR1 and CDR2, per the germline V gene, are SQVTM and ANQGSEA. Taken from cysteine to phenylalanine, the CDR3 has 12 residues. Just the 36-base CDR3 DNA is kept, in frame starting at base 1. V is clipped by 4 bases and J by 4 bases, and the sequence between their germline boundaries is 10 bases long. Summary of the overall study and its limitations: Ubiquitous expanded tumor TCRs were found in blood more often at tumor resection than at routine follow-up. Confirming at a functional level the hypothesis that regional TCRs recognize regional mutations was considered to require additional single-cell paired TCR alpha and beta sequencing. Only 14 patients were included in comparisons of baseline and follow-up blood repertoires.

The library was made by 5' RACE. TCRdb records NextSeq 500 as the sequencer. The TCR library protocol attached a unique molecular identifier to each TCR cDNA molecule to allow correction of PCR and sequencing errors. The study's processing was this. TCR identification, UMI-based error correction and CDR3 extraction were performed with Decombinator tools. TCRs above a frequency of 2 per 1,000, corresponding to the top 1% of the tumor frequency distribution, were defined as expanded. Rényi diversity was computed with the R vegan package after subsampling each repertoire 100 times to 5,000 TCRs. To build CDR3 similarity networks, amino acid triplet string-kernel similarity was used, and CDR3s were connected when their pairwise similarity was above 0.82. The raw public reads went through TCRdb reprocessing: fastp at Q25, MiXCR clone calling, in-frame beta chains kept. Each entry merges the rows of one CDR3 protein and shows their most common DNA and genes. The V and J calls follow TCRdb's processing rather than the paper's. The sample profile shows under 150,000 distinct CDR3 sequences; 10% to 13% of them were found once. Roughly 24% of the sample rests with the top ten.

A word on this clonotype: It has no known antigen specificity. Within one base of it there is no much larger clone, and no base qualities were kept.

The chain uses TRBV29-1 and TRBJ2-5; the D region possibly corresponds to TRBD1 (5 bases align). Sample: PBMCs, taken at follow-up. The source of this sequence is a female donor with early-stage non-small cell lung cancer. The sequenced DNA is TGCAGCGTTGCACAGGTATTAGAGACCCAGTACTTC. The resulting protein is CSVAQVLETQYF.